This passage covers 20 T cell receptor beta chains from one sample sequenced in a study of Graves' ophthalmopathy and Graves' hyperthyroidism. Transcripts of RNA were the source for amplifying TCR beta CDR3 regions. Scientists carried out first-round RT-PCR using HTBI primers and then a second-round multiplex PCR. TCRdb itself ran the multiplex PCR reads through MiXCR, one entry per CDR3 protein. The sample yields hundreds of thousands of distinct CDR3 sequences, roughly 21% seen once. Input material: peripheral blood. The receptors derive from a woman aged 18 to 35 with stable Graves' hyperthyroidism.

This clonotype was detected a few times. The chain is built from TRBV24-1 and TRBJ2-1; TRBD2 aligns across 12 bases. Germline CDR1 is KGHDR and CDR2 is SFDVKD. With V trimmed by 6 bases and J by 5 bases, 7 bases remained unmatched. The CDR3 has 16 residues. CDR3 protein: CATSPSGRALNNEQFF. As DNA, the CDR3 is TGTGCCACCAGTCCTAGCGGGAGGGCCCTTAACAATGAGCAGTTCTTC.

There are many counts of this clonotype. J is TRBJ1-2 and V is TRBV24-1, with D unclear. CDR3 length: 14 amino acids. Germline values: CDR1 KGHDR, CDR2 SFDVKD. V dropped 7 bases and J dropped 8 bases, with 19 bases sitting between them. This CDR3 reads CATSEDGRRGGYTF. In DNA, the CDR3 is TGTGCCACCAGCGAGGATGGGAGACGAGGAGGCTACACCTTC.

The chain carries TRBV2 and TRBJ1-1; D unresolved. The CDR3 is 11 amino acids. The germline CDR1 and CDR2 sequences are SNHLY and FYNNEI. The V end was cut by 8 bases, the J end by 3 bases, with 7 bases between. CDR3 protein: CASDMYTEAFF. DNA for the CDR3: TGTGCCAGCGATATGTACACTGAAGCTTTCTTT.

This clonotype was recorded at least ten times. The chain joins TRBV19 to TRBJ2-7; D remains unclear. Trimming stripped 3 bases from V and 2 bases from J, with 11 bases between. Germline V CDR1 and CDR2: LNHDA, SQIVND (reference sequence). The CDR3 loop spans 14 amino acids. CDR3 nucleotides: TGTGCCAGTAGTATGGCGGAGTTTACCTACGAGCAGTACTTC. It is translated as CASSMAEFTYEQYF.

The table lists this clonotype with many counts. The chain has TRBV7-8 and TRBJ2-7; 7 nucleotides agree with TRBD2. Trimming cost V 3 bases and J 3 bases; bases outside gene matches: 5. The CDR3 consists of 14 residues. CDR1 is SGHVS and CDR2 is FQNEAQ in the germline V gene. This CDR3 is CASSLSGTNYEQYF. For the CDR3, the DNA is TGTGCCAGCAGCTTGAGCGGGACCAACTACGAGCAGTACTTC.

This clonotype was found many times. V gene TRBV6-2 or TRBV6-3 combines with J gene TRBJ2-7; TRBD2 agrees at 11 bases. The tail of the sequence fits TRBJ2-5 better, so the J call may be wrong. Looked up from germline, CDR1 is MNHEY and CDR2 is SVGEGT. The CDR3 consists of 14 residues. The CDR3, as DNA: TGTGCCAGCAGTAAAACCGGGACTAGCGGGACCCAGTACTTC. It encodes CASSKTGTSGTQYF.

The rearrangement links TRBV6-1 to TRBJ1-3; 7 bases fit TRBD1. With V trimmed by 7 bases and J by 0 bases, 3 bases remained unmatched. The CDR3 has 14 amino acids. Per the germline V gene, CDR1 is MNHNS and CDR2 is SASEGT. As DNA, the CDR3 is TGTGCCAGCAAACAGGGGCACTCTGGAAACACCATATATTTT. This translates into CASKQGHSGNTIYF.

This clonotype was picked up a small number of times. This sequence may be a read error, since a much larger clone differs from it by one base. V is TRBV28 and J is TRBJ2-7; tentatively, D is TRBD1 or TRBD2 (5 bases each). The CDR3 loop spans 11 amino acids. The germline gives CDR1 MDHEN, CDR2 SYDVKM. The CDR3 region is CVSTGAYEQYF. For the CDR3, the DNA is TGTGTCAGCACCGGGGCATACGAGCAGTACTTC.

The chain couples TRBV30 to TRBJ1-3; D remains unclear. This CDR3 contains 13 residues. Germline CDR1 and CDR2: GTSNPN and SVGIG (reference sequence). V dropped 1 base and J dropped 0 bases, with 4 bases sitting between them. The CDR3 region is CAWSESSGNTIYF. CDR3 DNA: TGTGCCTGGAGTGAGAGCTCTGGAAACACCATATATTTT.

In this sample, this clonotype turned up a few times. The chain couples TRBV30 to TRBJ1-1, with a possible D match to TRBD1 (6 bases). There are 12 residues in the CDR3. Germline V gives CDR1 GTSNPN, CDR2 SVGIG (reference sequence). Trimming took 0 bases from V and 4 from J, leaving 6 bases between them. The CDR3 DNA sequence: TGTGCCTGGAGTGTAGGGGGCACTGAAGCTTTCTTT. Amino acid sequence: CAWSVGGTEAFF. Full variable domain (remainder filled in from reference TRBV30 and TRBJ1-1): SQTIHQWPATLVQPVGSPLSLECTVEGTSNPNLYWYRQAAGRGLQLLFYSVGIGQISSEVPQNLSASRPQDRQFILSSKKLLLSDSGFYLCAWSVGGTEAFFGQGTRLTVV.

This clonotype was seen repeatedly, ten times or more. Written as DNA, the CDR3 is TGTGCCAGCTCACCGCTCGGACTAGCGGGAAGAGACATTCAGTACTTC. Amino acid sequence: CASSPLGLAGRDIQYF. The chain couples TRBV18 to TRBJ2-4, with 12 bases that match TRBD2. CDR1 and CDR2 from the germline V gene are KGHSH and LQKENI. CDR3 size: 16 residues. With V trimmed by 3 bases and J by 8 bases, 8 bases remained unmatched.

This clonotype was seen many times. Here the CDR3 DNA reads TGTGCCAGCAGTTATTCAACTGCCGCTGGAAACACCATATATTTT. Protein: CASSYSTAAGNTIYF. This chain connects TRBV6-9 to TRBJ1-3; the D is unclear. Between the trimmed V and J ends, which lost 0 bases and 2 bases, there was a span of 8 bases. This CDR3 region has 15 residues. Germline values: CDR1 MNHGY, CDR2 SVAAGI.

This clonotype was counted between two and nine times. The rearrangement links TRBV7-3 to TRBJ2-7, with 7 bases that match TRBD2. With 5 bases clipped from V and 6 bases from J, the junction kept 7 bases outside the gene matches. The germline V gene has CDR1 SGHTA and CDR2 FQGTGA. This CDR3 spans 13 amino acids. Written as DNA, the CDR3 is TGTGCCAGCAGCCCCACTAGCGCGGGCGAGCAGTACTTC. It specifies CASSPTSAGEQYF.

The chain uses TRBV6-1 and TRBJ2-2; D is undetermined. The germline V gene encodes CDR1 MNHNS and CDR2 SASEGT. The CDR3 covers 15 residues. Trimming removed 6 bases from V and 6 bases from J, with 17 bases in between. This chain's CDR3 is CASSRGPEAPGELFF. DNA of the CDR3: TGTGCCAGCAGCCGCGGCCCCGAAGCGCCCGGGGAGCTGTTTTTT.

This clonotype was counted at least ten times. The chain links TRBV11-2 to TRBJ1-2; D uncertain. The length of the CDR3 is 14 residues. V lost 1 base, J lost 7 bases, and 13 bases lay in between. From germline, CDR1 is SGHAT and CDR2 FQNNGV. DNA for the CDR3: TGTGCCAGCAGCTTAGGTGACCGCCTTTCTGGCTACACCTTC. This encodes CASSLGDRLSGYTF.

V usage is TRBV20-1 and J usage is TRBJ1-5, with D possibly matching TRBD1 (5 bases). There are 15 residues in the CDR3. Trimming removed 2 bases from V and 7 bases from J, with 18 bases in between. Looked up from germline, CDR1 is DFQATT and CDR2 is SNEGSKA (reference sequence). The CDR3 DNA reads as TGCAGTGCTAGAACCCCAGGGTCAGTAGGGCAGCCCCAGCATTTT. It is translated as CSARTPGSVGQPQHF.

At least ten counts were recorded for this clonotype. Written as DNA, the CDR3 is TGTGCCAGCAGCCCAACAGGGGCAGATACGCAGTATTTT. It encodes CASSPTGADTQYF. The gene calls are TRBV6-2 or TRBV6-3 and TRBJ2-3; 7 bases are shared with TRBD1. Trimming took 6 bases from V and 4 from J; bases not matched to a gene: 4. Germline loops: CDR1 MNHEY, CDR2 SVGEGT. This CDR3 is built from 13 residues.

This clonotype came up many times. The chain joins TRBV5-1 to TRBJ2-7; D assignment may be TRBD1 or TRBD2 (5 bases each). Deletions cut 5 bases from V and 6 bases from J, with 15 bases between. Germline V gene lookup returns CDR1 SGHRS and CDR2 YFSETQ. The CDR3 extends over 13 amino acids. The CDR3 DNA is TGCGCCAGCAGTCCCGGGTGGGGGATCGAGCAGTACTTC. This encodes CASSPGWGIEQYF. Drawing the rest from reference TRBV5-1 and TRBJ2-7, the complete variable domain is KAGVTQTPRYLIKTRGQQVTLSCSPISGHRSVSWYQQTPGQGLQFLFEYFSETQRNKGNFPGRFSGRQFSNSRSEMNVSTLELGDSALYLCASSPGWGIEQYFGPGTRLTVT.

At least ten counts were recorded for this clonotype. V usage is TRBV7-3 and J usage is TRBJ2-1, with D perhaps being TRBD1 or TRBD2 (5 bases each). The CDR3 runs to 17 residues. Per germline, CDR1 SGHTA and CDR2 FQGTGA. V was pared by 5 bases and J by 6 bases, with 23 bases between. CDR3 loop: CASSPHSTGLAPNEQFF. CDR3 coding DNA: TGTGCCAGCAGCCCACACTCAACGGGGCTCGCGCCCAATGAGCAGTTCTTC.

The chain carries TRBV27 and TRBJ1-5; perhaps TRBD1 as D (6 bases). The CDR3 spans 14 residues. The germline V gene has CDR1 MNHEY and CDR2 SMNVEV (reference sequence). V lost 8 bases to trimming and J lost 6 bases, with 17 bases between them. CDR3: CASSISGVGQPQHF. The CDR3 DNA is TGTGCCAGCTCCATATCAGGGGTCGGTCAGCCCCAGCATTTT.